The entry below gives a single TCR beta chain sequence along with its context. What it binds is not known. This table comes from immunoSEQ multiplex PCR, and its TCRdb copy is limited to in-frame clones, with some not included. The data show under 1,100,000 clones, about 80% seen once. The entry originates in a study of shared clonotypes between healthy human individuals. Healthy HIV-negative adults without recent acute infections or vaccinations served as donors. The study's findings and limits: Only blood was sampled; tissue repertoires likely differ. Deeper or shallower sequencing was expected to change how clonotypes are shared among donors.

The receptor comes from a man aged 18 to 29 in good health. The sequenced material came from memory CD4+ T cells sorted from blood. Subset noted: CD45RA-negative fraction.

CDR3 protein: CASSLEGGPNYGYTF. Here the CDR3 DNA reads TGTGCCAGCAGCTTGGAGGGGGGTCCGAACTATGGCTACACCTTC. This chain joins TRBV5-4 and TRBJ1-2, with D perhaps matching TRBD1 (6 bases). Trimming removed 0 bases from V and 2 bases from J, with 11 bases in between. CDR3 length: 15 amino acids. From germline, CDR1 is SGHNT and CDR2 YYREEE (reference sequence).